A selection of T cell receptor beta chains follows, all from one sample in a study of patients and donors after allogeneic stem cell transplantation. TCRdb passed the RT-PCR reads through MiXCR, listing each CDR3 protein once. The table lists 900,000 to 1,000,000 distinct CDR3 sequences, roughly 18% of them singletons. Input material: blood, either unsorted or a sorted T cell fraction (not recorded which). The receptors here all came from a human donor who was either an allogeneic HSCT recipient or a stem cell or donor lymphocyte infusion donor (not recorded which). It is not recorded whose cells these are; they may come from a transplant donor. Both conserved end residues are part of each CDR3. The order of the fields is J gene, V gene, clone size, D gene, CDR3 protein, CDR3 DNA. The D gene is left open where the match is weak. Only some rows state a clone size, as once, few, many or a class for expanded clones.

TRBJ2-1 | TRBV10-3 | few | NA | CAISEWEKGRVNEQFF | TGTGCCATCAGTGAGTGGGAGAAGGGGCGAGTCAATGAGCAGTTCTTC
TRBJ1-5 | TRBV6-2/TRBV6-3 | few | NA | CASRNRENQPQHF | TGTGCCAGCAGGAACAGGGAAAATCAGCCCCAGCATTTT
TRBJ1-1 | TRBV29-1 | NA | TRBD1 | CSASRDSPNTEAFF | TGCAGCGCCAGTAGGGACAGTCCTAACACTGAAGCTTTCTTT
TRBJ1-2 | TRBV20-1 | NA | TRBD1 | CSATTPHRGRDYGYTF | TGCAGTGCTACGACTCCCCACAGGGGGCGGGACTATGGCTACACCTTC
TRBJ2-7 | TRBV10-2 | NA | NA | CASRPGQGRDEQYF | TGCGCCAGCAGACCGGGACAAGGAAGGGACGAGCAGTACTTC
TRBJ2-3 | TRBV2 | few | NA | CASSGLSGSADTQYF | TGTGCCAGCAGTGGCCTGTCAGGGAGTGCAGATACGCAGTATTTT
TRBJ2-1 | TRBV7-6 | NA | NA | CASSVGTISNNEQFF | TGTGCCAGCAGCGTCGGGACAATTTCCAACAATGAGCAGTTCTTC
TRBJ1-5 | TRBV9 | many | NA | CASSVGASSPQHF | TGTGCCAGCAGCGTTGGGGCTTCGAGCCCCCAGCATTTT
TRBJ1-2 | TRBV4-2 | NA | NA | CASSQVVGQGLRGYTF | TGTGCCAGCAGCCAAGTGGTAGGGCAGGGTTTACGTGGCTACACCTTC
TRBJ2-7 | TRBV21-1 | NA | NA | CASRRKGMKESSYEQYF | TGTGCCAGCCGACGAAAGGGAATGAAGGAGAGCTCCTACGAGCAGTACTTC
TRBJ1-2 | TRBV18 | NA | NA | CASSAGRDHYGYTF | TGTGCCAGCTCAGCAGGCAGAGATCACTATGGCTACACCTTC
TRBJ2-2 | TRBV25-1 | NA | TRBD1 | CASSDRGTTGELFF | TGTGCCAGCAGTGACAGGGGGACCACCGGGGAGCTGTTTTTT